This entry concerns a single TCR beta chain. Its antigen is as yet unknown. An end of the junction does not agree with germline; a read error may underlie this. Germline loops: CDR1 LNHNV, CDR2 YYDKDF (reference sequence). The CDR3 has 14 residues. Time point here: baseline pretreatment blood. The sample's treatment: 15 Gy SBRT to primary tumor, nephrectomy 4 weeks later. This specimen belongs to a study of radiation and T cells in renal cell carcinoma. Overall study findings and caveats: Without pretreatment biopsies, baseline tumor clonotype presence was undetermined.

Sequenced by immunoSEQ multiplex PCR; TCRdb stores in-frame clones only, minus some. The sample yields 87,000 or so clones, about 88% seen once. The receptor's source is a man between 50 and 59 years old with renal cell carcinoma. This chain connects TRBV15 to TRBJ1-2, with D uncertain. Material: blood, obtained from a patient whose treatment included radiotherapy and nephrectomy. In DNA form, the CDR3 reads TGTGCCACCAGGAGAGCGGGAGAGCCTTATGGCTACACCTTC. It is translated as CATRRAGEPYGYTF.